This is a list of T cell receptor beta chains from one sample in a study of untreated major depressive disorder. Libraries were prepared by immunoSEQ multiplex PCR; TCRdb keeps only in-frame clonotypes and omits some of them. The sample lists about 21,000 clones; under 90% were seen once. The specimen was CD4+ T cells from PBMCs. The origin of the receptors is a woman aged 40 to 50 in good health. Each CDR3 is given with its conserved first and last residue. A D gene is named only where the DNA matches it firmly. Clone sizes are given selectively: once, few, many, or a class where the clone is expanded.

d_gene	len	v_gene	abundance	j_gene	CDR3aa	CDR3nt
-	15	TRBV18	-	TRBJ1-1	CASSPRTQPNTEAFF	TGTGCCAGCTCACCTAGGACCCAGCCGAACACTGAAGCTTTCTTT
-	14	TRBV7-2	-	TRBJ2-1	CASSLAGAYNEQFF	TGTGCCAGCAGCTTAGCGGGGGCCTACAATGAGCAGTTCTTC
-	13	TRBV11-2	-	TRBJ2-7	CASSPPATYEQYF	TGTGCCAGCAGCCCACCAGCCACCTACGAGCAGTACTTC
-	15	TRBV6-5	-	TRBJ2-5	CASSSGALQGETQYF	TGTGCCAGCAGTTCGGGGGCCTTGCAGGGAGAGACCCAGTACTTC
-	12	TRBV6-6	-	TRBJ1-5	CASSTGDQPQHF	TGTGCCAGCAGTACCGGGGATCAGCCCCAGCATTTT
-	15	TRBV6-4	-	TRBJ1-5	CASSDLTLSNQPQHF	TGTGCCAGCAGTGACTTAACGCTTAGCAATCAGCCCCAGCATTTT
-	14	TRBV6-5	once	TRBJ2-5	CASSASGTQETQYF	TGTGCCAGCAGTGCATCCGGGACTCAAGAGACCCAGTACTTC
TRBD1	16	TRBV4-1	-	TRBJ1-1	CASSQDHRTGGTEAFF	TGCGCCAGCAGCCAAGATCATCGGACAGGGGGGACTGAAGCTTTCTTT
TRBD1	15	TRBV6-4	-	TRBJ2-2	CASSRTGGDTGELFF	TGTGCCAGCAGTCGGACAGGTGGGGACACCGGGGAGCTGTTTTTT
-	17	TRBV5-1	once	TRBJ2-3	CASSLGYAKVSTDTQYF	TGCGCCAGCAGCTTGGGTTACGCCAAAGTAAGCACAGATACGCAGTATTTT
-	14	TRBV5-6	once	TRBJ1-1	CASSIRTVNTEAFF	TGTGCCAGCAGCATTCGGACAGTGAACACTGAAGCTTTCTTT
-	18	TRBV4-3	-	TRBJ1-5	CASSQTPAGADSNQPQHF	TGCGCCAGCAGCCAAACCCCGGCGGGAGCCGATAGCAATCAGCCCCAGCATTTT
-	18	TRBV4-1	-	TRBJ2-2	CASSHPRSGIGNTGELFF	TGCGCCAGCAGCCACCCCCGGTCGGGGATAGGGAATACCGGGGAGCTGTTTTTT
-	14	TRBV2	-	TRBJ1-1	CASSITGGIAEAFF	TGTGCCAGCAGTATTACAGGAGGGATTGCTGAAGCTTTCTTT